A selection of T cell receptor beta chains follows, all from one sample in a study of PD-1 blockade in mismatch repair-deficient tumors. This table comes from immunoSEQ multiplex PCR, and its TCRdb copy is limited to in-frame clones, with some not included. The sample contains over 30,000 clones, 65% to 85% of which appear only once. Sequenced material: PBMCs, taken 6 weeks after starting pembrolizumab. The receptors derive from an adult with mismatch repair-deficient cancer. CDR3s include the opening cysteine and the closing phenylalanine or tryptophan. The D gene is left open where the match is weak. Clone size, where shown, is once, few, many, or a class for clones that have expanded.

j_call | d_call | clone_size | v_call | cdr3_nt | cdr3_aa
TRBJ1-5 | - | - | TRBV28 | TGTGCCAGCAGTTCCAATAATCAGCCCCAGCATTTT | CASSSNNQPQHF
TRBJ2-7 | - | - | TRBV30 | TGTGCCTGGAGGCGAGGAGCACTTCAGGGGCAGTACTTC | CAWRRGALQGQYF
TRBJ2-1 | TRBD2 | - | TRBV5-1 | TGCGCCAGCAGCTTGCTAGCGGGAGTAAATGAGCAGTTCTTC | CASSLLAGVNEQFF
TRBJ2-7 | TRBD1 | - | TRBV19 | TGTGCCAGTAGTACCACTCCGGACAGGGTAAACGAGCAGTACTTC | CASSTTPDRVNEQYF
TRBJ2-5 | - | few | TRBV7-9 | TGTGCCAGCACCCGAGGAGAGACCCAGTACTTC | CASTRGETQYF
TRBJ1-6 | - | - | TRBV7-3 | TGTGCCAGCAGCCGGGAGGGACCCGGTAATTCACCCCTCCACTTT | CASSREGPGNSPLHF
TRBJ1-1 | - | - | TRBV11-2 | TGTGCCAGCAGCCCGAGCAACACTGAAGCTTTCTTT | CASSPSNTEAFF
TRBJ2-3 | TRBD2 | - | TRBV7-2 | TGTGCCAGCAGCTTAGGAGCGGGAGGAGATACGCAGTATTTT | CASSLGAGGDTQYF
TRBJ2-1 | - | - | TRBV4-1 | TGCGCCAGCAGCCAAGCCCCGCCGGAGGTTTCCTACAATGAGCAGTTCTTC | CASSQAPPEVSYNEQFF
TRBJ2-5 | TRBD2 | - | TRBV5-1 | TGCGCCAGCAGCCGAATAGCGGGGAGTGAGACCCAGTACTTC | CASSRIAGSETQYF
TRBJ2-3 | TRBD1 | - | TRBV28 | TGTGCCAGCAGTACAGGGGGCACAGATACGCAGTATTTT | CASSTGGTDTQYF